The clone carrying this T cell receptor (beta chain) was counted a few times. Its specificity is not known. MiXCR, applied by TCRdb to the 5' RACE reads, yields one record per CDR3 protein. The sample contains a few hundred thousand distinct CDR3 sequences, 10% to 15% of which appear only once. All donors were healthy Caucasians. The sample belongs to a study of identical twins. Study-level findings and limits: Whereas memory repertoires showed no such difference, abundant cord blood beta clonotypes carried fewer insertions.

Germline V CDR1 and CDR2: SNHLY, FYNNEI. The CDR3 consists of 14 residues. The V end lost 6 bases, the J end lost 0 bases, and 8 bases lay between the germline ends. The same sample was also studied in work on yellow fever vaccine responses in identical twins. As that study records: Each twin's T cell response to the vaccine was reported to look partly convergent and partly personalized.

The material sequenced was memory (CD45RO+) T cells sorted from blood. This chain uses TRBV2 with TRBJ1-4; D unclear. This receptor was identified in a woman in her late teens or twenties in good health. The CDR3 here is CASSNSATNEKLFF. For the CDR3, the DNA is TGTGCCAGCAGCAACAGTGCAACTAATGAAAAACTGTTTTTT.